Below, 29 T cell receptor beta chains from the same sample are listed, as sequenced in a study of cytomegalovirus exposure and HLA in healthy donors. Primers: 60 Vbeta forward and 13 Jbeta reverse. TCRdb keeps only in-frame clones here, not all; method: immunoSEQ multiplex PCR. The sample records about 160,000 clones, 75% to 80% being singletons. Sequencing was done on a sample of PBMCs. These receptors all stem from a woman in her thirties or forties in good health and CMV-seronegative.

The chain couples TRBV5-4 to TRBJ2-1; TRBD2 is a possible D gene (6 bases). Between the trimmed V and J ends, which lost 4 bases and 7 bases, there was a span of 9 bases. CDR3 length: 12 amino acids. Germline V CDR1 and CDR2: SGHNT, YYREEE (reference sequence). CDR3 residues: CASSPGGNEQFF. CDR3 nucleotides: TGTGCCAGCAGCCCTGGGGGGAATGAGCAGTTCTTC.

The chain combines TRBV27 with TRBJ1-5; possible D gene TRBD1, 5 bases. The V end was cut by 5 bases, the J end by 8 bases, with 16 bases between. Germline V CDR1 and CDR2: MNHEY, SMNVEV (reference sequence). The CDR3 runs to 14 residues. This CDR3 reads CASSPSGVREPQHF. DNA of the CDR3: TGTGCCAGCAGTCCATCGGGGGTCAGGGAGCCCCAGCATTTT.

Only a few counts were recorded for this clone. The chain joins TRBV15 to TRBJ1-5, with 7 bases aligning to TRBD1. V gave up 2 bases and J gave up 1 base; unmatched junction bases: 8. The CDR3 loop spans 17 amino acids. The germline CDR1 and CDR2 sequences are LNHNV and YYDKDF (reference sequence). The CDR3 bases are TGTGCCACCAGCAGATCCCGGACAGGATCAAGCAATCAGCCCCAGCATTTT. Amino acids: CATSRSRTGSSNQPQHF.

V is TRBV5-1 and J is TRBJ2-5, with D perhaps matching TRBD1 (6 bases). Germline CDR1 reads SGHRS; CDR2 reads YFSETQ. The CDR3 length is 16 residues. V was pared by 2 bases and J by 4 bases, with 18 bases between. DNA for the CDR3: TGCGCCAGCAGCTTAACAGGGTCCCGGCTGTTAGAGACCCAGTACTTC. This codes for CASSLTGSRLLETQYF.

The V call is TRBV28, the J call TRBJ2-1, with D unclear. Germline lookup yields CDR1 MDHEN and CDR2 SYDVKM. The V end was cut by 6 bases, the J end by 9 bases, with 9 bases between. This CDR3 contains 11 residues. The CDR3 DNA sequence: TGTGCCAGCAGCCTAGGTGCTGAGCAGTTCTTC. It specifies CASSLGAEQFF.

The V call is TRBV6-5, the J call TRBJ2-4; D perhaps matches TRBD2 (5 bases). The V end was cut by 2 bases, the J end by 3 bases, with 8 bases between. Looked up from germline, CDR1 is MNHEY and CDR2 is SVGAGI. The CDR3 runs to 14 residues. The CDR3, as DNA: TGTGCCAGCAGTTACGAGGGTGGCAAAAACATTCAGTACTTC. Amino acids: CASSYEGGKNIQYF.

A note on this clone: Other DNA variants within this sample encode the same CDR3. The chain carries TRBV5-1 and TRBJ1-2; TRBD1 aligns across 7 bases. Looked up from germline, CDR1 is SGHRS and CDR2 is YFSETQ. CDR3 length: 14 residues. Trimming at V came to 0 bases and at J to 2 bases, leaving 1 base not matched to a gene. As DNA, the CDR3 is TGCGCCAGCAGCTTGGAACAGGGGAACTATGGCTACACCTTC. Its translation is CASSLEQGNYGYTF. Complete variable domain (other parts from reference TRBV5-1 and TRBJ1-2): KAGVTQTPRYLIKTRGQQVTLSCSPISGHRSVSWYQQTPGQGLQFLFEYFSETQRNKGNFPGRFSGRQFSNSRSEMNVSTLELGDSALYLCASSLEQGNYGYTFGSGTRLTVV.

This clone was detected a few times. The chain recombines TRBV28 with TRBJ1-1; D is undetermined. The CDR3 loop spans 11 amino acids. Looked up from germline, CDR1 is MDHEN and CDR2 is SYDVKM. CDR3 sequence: CGTSLNTEAFF. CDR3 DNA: TGTGGAACATCCTTGAACACTGAAGCTTTCTTT.

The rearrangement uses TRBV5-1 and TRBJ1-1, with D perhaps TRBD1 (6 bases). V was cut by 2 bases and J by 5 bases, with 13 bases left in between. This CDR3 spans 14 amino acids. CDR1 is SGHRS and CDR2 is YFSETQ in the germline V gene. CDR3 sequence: CASSFTGPQTEAFF. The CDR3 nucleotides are TGCGCCAGCAGCTTTACAGGGCCCCAAACTGAAGCTTTCTTT.

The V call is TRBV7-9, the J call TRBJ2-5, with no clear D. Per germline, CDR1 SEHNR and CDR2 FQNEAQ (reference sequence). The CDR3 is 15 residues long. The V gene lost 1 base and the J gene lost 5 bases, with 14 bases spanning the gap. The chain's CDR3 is CASSLGVGRKETQYF. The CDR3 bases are TGTGCCAGCAGCTTAGGGGTGGGCCGAAAGGAGACCCAGTACTTC.

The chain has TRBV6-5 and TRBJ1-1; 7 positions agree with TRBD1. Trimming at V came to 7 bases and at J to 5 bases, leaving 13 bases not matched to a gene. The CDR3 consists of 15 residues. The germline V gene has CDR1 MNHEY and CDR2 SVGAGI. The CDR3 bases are TGTGCCAGCACACCCCCGGGCAGGGGGTATACTGAAGCTTTCTTT. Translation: CASTPPGRGYTEAFF.

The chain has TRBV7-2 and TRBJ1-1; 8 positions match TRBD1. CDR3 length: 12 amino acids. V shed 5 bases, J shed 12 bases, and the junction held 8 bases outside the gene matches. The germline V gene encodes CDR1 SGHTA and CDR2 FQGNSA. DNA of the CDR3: TGTGCCAGCAGCACCCGGACAGGGCGGACTTTCTTT. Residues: CASSTRTGRTFF.

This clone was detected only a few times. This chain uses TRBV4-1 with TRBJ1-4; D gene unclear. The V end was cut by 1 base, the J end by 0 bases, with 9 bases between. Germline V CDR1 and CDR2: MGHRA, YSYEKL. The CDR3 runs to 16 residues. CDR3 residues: CASSQAPGATNEKLFF. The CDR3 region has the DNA TGCGCCAGCAGCCAAGCCCCCGGAGCAACTAATGAAAAACTGTTTTTT.

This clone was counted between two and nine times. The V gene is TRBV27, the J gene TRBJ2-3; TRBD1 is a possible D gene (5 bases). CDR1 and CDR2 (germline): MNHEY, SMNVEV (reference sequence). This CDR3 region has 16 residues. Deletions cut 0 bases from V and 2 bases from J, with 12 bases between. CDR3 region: CASSLSGRVITDTQYF. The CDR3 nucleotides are TGTGCCAGCAGTTTATCAGGCAGGGTAATCACAGATACGCAGTATTTT.

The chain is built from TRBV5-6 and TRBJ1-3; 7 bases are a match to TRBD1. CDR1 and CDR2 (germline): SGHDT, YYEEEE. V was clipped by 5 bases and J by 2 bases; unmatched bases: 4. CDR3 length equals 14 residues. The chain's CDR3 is CASRATGTGNTIYF. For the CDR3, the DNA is TGTGCCAGCAGGGCGACAGGGACTGGAAACACCATATATTTT.

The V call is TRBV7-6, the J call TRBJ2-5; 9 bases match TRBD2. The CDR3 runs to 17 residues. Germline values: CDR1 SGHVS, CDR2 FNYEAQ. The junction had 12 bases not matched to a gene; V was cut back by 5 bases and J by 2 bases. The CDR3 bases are TGTGCCAGCAGCCCGCCCCCTAGCGGGGTTGTTCAAGAGACCCAGTACTTC. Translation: CASSPPPSGVVQETQYF.

DNA of the CDR3: TGTGCCAGCTGCCCAGGGGAGAACACTGAAGCTTTCTTT. Protein sequence: CASCPGENTEAFF. The chain couples TRBV7-9 to TRBJ1-1, with D maybe TRBD1 (6 bases). Germline CDR1 is SEHNR and CDR2 is FQNEAQ (reference sequence). The V end lost 8 bases, the J end lost 1 base, and 11 bases lay between the germline ends. The CDR3 extends over 13 amino acids.

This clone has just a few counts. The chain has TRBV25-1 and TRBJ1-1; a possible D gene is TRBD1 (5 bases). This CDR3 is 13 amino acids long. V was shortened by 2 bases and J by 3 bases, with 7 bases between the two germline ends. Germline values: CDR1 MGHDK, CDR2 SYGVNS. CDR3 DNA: TGTGCCAGCAGTGAAGACAGATACACTGAAGCTTTCTTT. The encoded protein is CASSEDRYTEAFF.

The CDR3 reads CASSLLGAGSTDTQYF. CDR3 sequence (DNA): TGTGCCAGCAGTTTATTAGGGGCCGGGAGCACAGATACGCAGTATTTT. The chain employs TRBV28 and TRBJ2-3, with a weak D call TRBD1 (5 bases). CDR1 and CDR2 (germline): MDHEN, SYDVKM. With 1 base removed from V and 0 bases from J, the gap between germline ends came to 11 bases. This CDR3 is 16 amino acids long.

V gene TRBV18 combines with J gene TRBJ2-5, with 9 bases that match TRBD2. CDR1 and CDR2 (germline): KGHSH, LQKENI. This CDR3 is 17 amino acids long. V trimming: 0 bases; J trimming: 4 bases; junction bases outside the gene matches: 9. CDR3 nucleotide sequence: TGTGCCAGCTCACCACCCCGGATGAGTAGCGGGGGAGAGACCCAGTACTTC. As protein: CASSPPRMSSGGETQYF. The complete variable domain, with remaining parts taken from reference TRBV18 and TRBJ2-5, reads NAGVMQNPRHLVRRRGQEARLRCSPMKGHSHVYWYRQLPEEGLKFMVYLQKENIIDESGMPKERFSAEFPKEGPSILRIQQVVRGDSAAYFCASSPPRMSSGGETQYFGPGTRLLVL.

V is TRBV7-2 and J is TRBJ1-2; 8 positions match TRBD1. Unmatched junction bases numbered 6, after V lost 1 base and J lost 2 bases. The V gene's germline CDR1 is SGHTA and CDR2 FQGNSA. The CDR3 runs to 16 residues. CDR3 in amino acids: CASSLGGQGANYGYTF. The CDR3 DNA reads TGTGCCAGCAGCTTAGGGGGGCAGGGGGCGAACTATGGCTACACCTTC.

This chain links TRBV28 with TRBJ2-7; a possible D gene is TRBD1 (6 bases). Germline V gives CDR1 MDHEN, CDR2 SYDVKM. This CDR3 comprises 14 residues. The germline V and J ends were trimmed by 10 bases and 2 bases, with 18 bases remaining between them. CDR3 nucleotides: TGTGCCACCCTATCTACCCCAGGGGCCTACGAGCAGTACTTC. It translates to CATLSTPGAYEQYF. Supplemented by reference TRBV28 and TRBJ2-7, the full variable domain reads DVKVTQSSRYLVKRTGEKVFLECVQDMDHENMFWYRQDPGLGLRLIYFSYDVKMKEKGDIPEGYSVSREKKERFSLILESASTNQTSMYLCATLSTPGAYEQYFGPGTRLTVT.

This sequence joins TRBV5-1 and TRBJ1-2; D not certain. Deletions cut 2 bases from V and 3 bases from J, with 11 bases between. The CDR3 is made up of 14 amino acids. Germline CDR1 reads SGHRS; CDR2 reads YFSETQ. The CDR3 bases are TGCGCCAGCAGCTTCGGTCAGAGCGACTATGGCTACACCTTC. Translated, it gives CASSFGQSDYGYTF.

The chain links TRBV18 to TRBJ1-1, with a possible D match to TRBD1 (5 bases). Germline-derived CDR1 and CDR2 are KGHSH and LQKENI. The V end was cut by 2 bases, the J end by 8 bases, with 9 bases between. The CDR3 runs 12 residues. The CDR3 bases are TGTGCCAGCTCACCAGTCCAGGGCGAAGCTTTCTTT. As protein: CASSPVQGEAFF.

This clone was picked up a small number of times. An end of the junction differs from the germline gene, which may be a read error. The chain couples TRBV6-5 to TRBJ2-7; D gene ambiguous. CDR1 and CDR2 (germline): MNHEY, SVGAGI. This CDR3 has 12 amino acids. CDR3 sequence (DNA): TGTGCCACCAGTCTAGACTCCTACGAGCAGTACTTC. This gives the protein CATSLDSYEQYF.

The CDR3 protein is CASSENGGARNSPLHF. CDR3 sequence (DNA): TGTGCCAGCAGTGAAAATGGGGGGGCTAGAAATTCACCCCTCCACTTT. The V call is TRBV6-1, the J call TRBJ1-6, with D perhaps matching TRBD1 (6 bases). V was pared by 2 bases and J by 7 bases, with 15 bases between. This CDR3 comprises 16 residues. In germline, CDR1 is MNHNS, CDR2 SASEGT.

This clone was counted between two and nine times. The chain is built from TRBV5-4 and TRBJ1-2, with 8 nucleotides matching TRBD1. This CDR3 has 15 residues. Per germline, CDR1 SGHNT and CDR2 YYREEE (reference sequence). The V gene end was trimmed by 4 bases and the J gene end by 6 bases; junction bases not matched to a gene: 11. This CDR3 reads CASSPYGQGRDGYTF. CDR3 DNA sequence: TGTGCCAGCAGCCCCTACGGACAGGGAAGGGATGGCTACACCTTC.

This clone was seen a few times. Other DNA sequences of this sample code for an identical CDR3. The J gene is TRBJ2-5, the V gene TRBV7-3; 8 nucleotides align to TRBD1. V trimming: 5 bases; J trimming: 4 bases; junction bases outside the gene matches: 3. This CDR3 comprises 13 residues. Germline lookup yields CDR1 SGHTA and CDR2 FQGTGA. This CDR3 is CASSHDRGETQYF. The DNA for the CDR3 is TGTGCCAGCAGCCACGACAGGGGAGAGACCCAGTACTTC.

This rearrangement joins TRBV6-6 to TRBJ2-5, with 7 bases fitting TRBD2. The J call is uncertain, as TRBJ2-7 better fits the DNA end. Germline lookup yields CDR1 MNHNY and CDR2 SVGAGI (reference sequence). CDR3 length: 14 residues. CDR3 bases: TGTGCCAGCAGCCCCACGGGGGGAGCCTACGAGCAGTACTTC. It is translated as CASSPTGGAYEQYF.